This TCR beta chain emerged from a study of T-cell reconstitution after alpha-beta-depleted transplantation in children. Trimming cost V 3 bases and J 3 bases; bases outside gene matches: 4. This CDR3 is 15 amino acids long. The V gene's germline CDR1 is SGHAT and CDR2 FQDESV (reference sequence). Researchers prepared the TCRbeta library using unique molecular identifiers, the study reports. MiXCR was run by TCRdb on the PCR reads, yielding one entry per CDR3 protein. Among about 230,000 distinct CDR3 sequences listed, about 12% were seen once. The chain combines TRBV11-1 with TRBJ1-4; 7 positions match TRBD1. The material sequenced was PBMCs from the stem cell graft donor, taken from the stem cell graft. This clonotype originated in a human donor who donated a stem cell graft to a child with acute lymphoblastic leukemia. The CDR3: CASSFLGTANEKLFF. For the CDR3, the DNA is TGTGCCAGCAGCTTTCTCGGGACAGCTAATGAAAAACTGTTTTTT.